This is a list of T cell receptor beta chains from one sample in a study of blood T cell repertoires in COVID-19. The protocol was immunoSEQ multiplex PCR, while the TCRdb copy is restricted to in-frame clones and leaves out a portion. The table includes around 220,000 clones, roughly 80% detected once. Sequencing was performed on peripheral blood. The receptors here all came from a middle-aged woman with active or convalescent COVID-19. CDR3s leave out the opening cysteine and the closing phenylalanine or tryptophan. Where a row states a size, it is once, few, many or the class of an expanded clone; other rows omit it.

ASRPGRREDNSPLH,TRBJ1-6,TRBV5-5,-
ASSVVSGGELF,TRBJ2-2,TRBV9,-
ASSRGYNQPQH,TRBJ1-5,TRBV19,few
ASSQVSYGYT,TRBJ1-2,TRBV28,-
ASSLGQEHYGYT,TRBJ1-2,TRBV14,-
ASSVAGTDTQY,TRBJ2-3,TRBV9,-
ASRGKGTGRAIQRH,TRBJ1-5,TRBV28,once
AWRVRTGGFGDTQY,TRBJ2-3,TRBV30,-
SVVGQPGDKNIQY,TRBJ2-4,TRBV29-1,-
ASSATSGVAHEQF,TRBJ2-1,TRBV9,-
ASSLAGAGGMNTEAF,TRBJ1-1,TRBV5-1,-
ASSGLAAQETQY,TRBJ2-5,TRBV9,few
ASGYTGNWNNEQF,TRBJ2-1,TRBV12-5,-
ASSLRVNQPQH,TRBJ1-5,TRBV12-3/TRBV12-4,-
ASSKGGRGYWNQPQH,TRBJ1-5,TRBV21-1,-
ASTQTGGYGYT,TRBJ1-2,TRBV3-1/TRBV3-2,-
ASRGEHSYGYT,TRBJ1-2,TRBV19,-
ASFTANTGELF,TRBJ2-2,TRBV28,-
ASSTGQGPYEQY,TRBJ2-7,TRBV5-4,once